One and the same sample provided the 20 T cell receptor beta chains below, sequenced in a study of T cells after yellow fever vaccination. TCRdb reprocessed the 5' RACE reads via MiXCR and lists one record per CDR3 protein. The repertoire holds roughly 160,000 distinct CDR3 sequences, with 6% to 7.5% as singletons. Sequencing was performed on CD4+ T cells sorted from PBMCs, taken less than 6 days after the first yellow fever vaccination. The receptors were gathered from a man younger than 35 who received the YFV17D yellow fever vaccine.

On this clonotype itself: A much larger clone lies a single base off, so this may be a read error. This chain joins TRBV5-4 and TRBJ2-7; D not certain. The V and J ends lost 3 bases and 2 bases respectively, with 3 bases between them. Germline V CDR1 and CDR2: SGHNT, YYREEE (reference sequence). This CDR3 comprises 11 residues. CDR3 nucleotide sequence: TGTGCCAGCAGCTCCGCCTACGAGCAGTACGTC. Protein sequence: CASSSAYEQYV.

This clonotype was picked up many times. The V gene is TRBV9, the J gene TRBJ1-5; no reliable D call. The V end lost 2 bases, the J end lost 0 bases, and 9 bases lay between the germline ends. The germline V gene encodes CDR1 SGDLS and CDR2 YYNGEE. This CDR3 region has 15 residues. This chain's CDR3 is CASSVGEYSNQPQHF. CDR3 nucleotides: TGTGCCAGCAGCGTTGGGGAGTATAGCAATCAGCCCCAGCATTTT. The full variable domain, its missing parts supplied by reference TRBV9 and TRBJ1-5, is DSGVTQTPKHLITATGQRVTLRCSPRSGDLSVYWYQQSLDQGLQFLIQYYNGEERAKGNILERFSAQQFPDLHSELNLSSLELGDSALYFCASSVGEYSNQPQHFGDGTRLSIL.

The chain couples TRBV5-1 to TRBJ1-1, with D possibly TRBD1 on 6 matching bases. Germline CDR1 reads SGHRS; CDR2 reads YFSETQ. The CDR3 runs 16 residues. Trimming pared 0 bases from V and 4 bases from J, leaving 16 bases between. DNA of the CDR3: TGCGCCAGCAGCTTGGCCTCGGGGGGGCGGATCACTGAAGCTTTCTTT. This gives the protein CASSLASGGRITEAFF. Drawing the rest from reference TRBV5-1 and TRBJ1-1, the complete variable domain is KAGVTQTPRYLIKTRGQQVTLSCSPISGHRSVSWYQQTPGQGLQFLFEYFSETQRNKGNFPGRFSGRQFSNSRSEMNVSTLELGDSALYLCASSLASGGRITEAFFGQGTRLTVV.

This clonotype was seen ten or more times. The chain combines TRBV2 with TRBJ2-1; 8 bases fit TRBD1. Trimming removed 7 bases from V and 5 bases from J; junction bases left unmatched: 10. In germline, CDR1 is SNHLY, CDR2 FYNNEI. The CDR3 is 15 amino acids. DNA for the CDR3: TGTGCCAGCACGGGACAGGATTTGAGGAACAATGAGCAGTTCTTC. It translates to CASTGQDLRNNEQFF.

Points on this clonotype: A much larger clone differs by one base, so this may be a read error. The chain is built from TRBV7-9 and TRBJ2-7; 8 bases are a match to TRBD2. Germline loops: CDR1 SEHNR, CDR2 FQNEAQ (reference sequence). The CDR3 sequence is 11 residues long. CDR3 DNA: TGTACCAGCGGGAGTTCCTACGAGCAGTACTTC. It specifies CTSGSSYEQYF.

This clonotype appeared many times. The chain uses TRBV7-9 and TRBJ2-5; TRBD1 might be the D (6 bases). This CDR3 contains 14 residues. V was shortened by 2 bases and J by 3 bases, with 10 bases between the two germline ends. CDR1 is SEHNR and CDR2 is FQNEAQ in the germline V gene (reference sequence). In nucleotides, the CDR3 is TGTGCCAGCAGCTTACAACAGGGAAAAGAGACCCAGTACTTC. Residues: CASSLQQGKETQYF. Full variable domain (outside the CDR3, taken from reference TRBV7-9 and TRBJ2-5): DTGVSQNPRHKITKRGQNVTFRCDPISEHNRLYWYRQTLGQGPEFLTYFQNEAQLEKSRLLSDRFSAERPKGSFSTLEIQRTEQGDSAMYLCASSLQQGKETQYFGPGTRLLVL.

V is TRBV4-2 and J is TRBJ2-7; 9 bases fit TRBD1. The V and J ends lost 1 base and 5 bases, in that order; junction bases with no gene match: 3. Germline V gives CDR1 LGHNA, CDR2 YNFKEQ. CDR3 length equals 14 residues. The DNA for the CDR3 is TGTGCCAGCAGCCAAGGGGACAGGGTCCACGAGCAGTACTTC. It specifies CASSQGDRVHEQYF.

This clonotype appeared many times. The rearrangement links TRBV5-6 to TRBJ1-2; no clear D gene. V lost 6 bases, J lost 4 bases, and 25 bases lay in between. Germline loops: CDR1 SGHDT, CDR2 YYEEEE. The CDR3 is made up of 17 amino acids. CDR3 in amino acids: CASINQKRGRGFYGYTF. The CDR3 DNA is TGTGCCAGCATCAACCAAAAGAGAGGGCGTGGGTTCTATGGCTACACCTTC.

In this sample, this clonotype turned up many times. The gene calls are TRBV5-1 and TRBJ2-7; 12 positions match TRBD1. J was trimmed by 5 bases and V by 4 bases; bases with no gene match: 4. Germline V gene data show CDR1 as SGHRS and CDR2 as YFSETQ. This CDR3 has 14 amino acids. Written as DNA, the CDR3 is TGCGCCAGCAGCGTCGGGACAGGGGGCAACGAGCAGTACTTC. This translates into CASSVGTGGNEQYF.

This clonotype was seen a handful of times. The V call is TRBV4-3, the J call TRBJ2-5; 10 bases align to TRBD1. CDR3 length: 15 residues. With V trimmed by 4 bases and J by 5 bases, 7 bases remained unmatched. CDR1 and CDR2 from the germline V gene are LGHNA and YSLEER. In nucleotides, the CDR3 is TGCGCCAGCAGCCGGTCGACAGGGGGCAGGGAGACCCAGTACTTC. This codes for CASSRSTGGRETQYF.

The chain combines TRBV20-1 with TRBJ2-3, with TRBD2 identical over 7 bases. Germline CDR1 and CDR2: DFQATT and SNEGSKA (reference sequence). This CDR3 has 15 residues. V lost 0 bases to trimming and J lost 2 bases; unmatched junction nucleotides: 5. For the CDR3, the DNA is TGCAGTGCTAGAGATCTAGCGGACAACACAGATACGCAGTATTTT. Translated, it gives CSARDLADNTDTQYF.

The sample holds many counts of this clonotype. The chain is built from TRBV10-2 and TRBJ1-1, with D perhaps matching TRBD1 (5 bases). CDR1 and CDR2 (germline): WSHSY, SAAADI. The V end was cut by 7 bases, the J end by 6 bases, with 18 bases between. The CDR3 sequence is 14 residues long. As DNA, the CDR3 is TGCGCCAGCAACGGAGATTTGGGGGAGGCTGAAGCTTTCTTT. It specifies CASNGDLGEAEAFF.

This clonotype has a count of ten or more. This chain uses TRBV11-2 with TRBJ1-2, with 9 nucleotides matching TRBD1. The germline V gene has CDR1 SGHAT and CDR2 FQNNGV. This CDR3 is 16 amino acids long. The V segment lost 4 bases and the J segment 3 bases; nucleotides outside the gene matches: 9. CDR3 protein: CASSSYRGRQYYGYTF. The CDR3 region has the DNA TGTGCCAGCAGCTCGTACAGGGGGCGACAATACTATGGCTACACCTTC.

This clonotype was counted only a few times. DNA of the CDR3: TGTGCCAGCAGACGGACTAGCGGGGGAAGTTTTGGCGCAGATACGCAGTATTTT. Its translation is CASRRTSGGSFGADTQYF. The rearrangement uses TRBV11-2 and TRBJ2-3, with 13 bases that match TRBD2. V lost 6 bases and J lost 4; bases outside the gene matches: 13. Germline loops: CDR1 SGHAT, CDR2 FQNNGV. CDR3 length equals 18 residues.

This clonotype showed up many times. This chain uses TRBV10-3 with TRBJ1-1; D not resolved. Germline V gene lookup returns CDR1 ENHRY and CDR2 SYGVKD. V lost 4 bases and J lost 3, with 9 bases in between. This CDR3 spans 13 amino acids. The CDR3 is CAISGKLDTEAFF. The CDR3 region has the DNA TGTGCCATCAGTGGGAAGCTTGACACTGAAGCTTTCTTT.

Only a few counts were recorded for this clonotype. The chain links TRBV9 to TRBJ2-2; D unresolved. Germline CDR1 SGDLS, CDR2 YYNGEE. V was cut by 0 bases and J by 2 bases, with 5 bases left in between. The CDR3 has 14 amino acids. The CDR3 DNA is TGTGCCAGCAGCGTAGACCTTAACACCGGGGAGCTGTTTTTT. Translating gives CASSVDLNTGELFF.

The chain couples TRBV2 to TRBJ1-1; the D gene is possibly TRBD1 (5 bases). V shed 6 bases and J shed 8 bases, with 16 bases lying between them. The CDR3 extends over 13 amino acids. CDR1 is SNHLY and CDR2 is FYNNEI in the germline V gene. The CDR3 DNA reads as TGTGCCAGCAGGGAAATGGGGGGTGGAGAAGCTTTCTTT. Protein: CASREMGGGEAFF.

Only a few counts were recorded for this clonotype. In nucleotides, the CDR3 is TGTGCCAGCAGAAGCCCGAACACTGAAGCTTTCTTT. Protein sequence: CASRSPNTEAFF. The chain is built from TRBV6-2 or TRBV6-3 and TRBJ1-1; D gene unclear. Per germline, CDR1 MNHEY and CDR2 SVGEGT. There are 12 residues in the CDR3. The V gene lost 6 bases and the J gene lost 1 base, with 6 bases spanning the gap.

The rearrangement joins TRBV7-9 to TRBJ1-3; no firm D call. V was cut by 8 bases and J by 0 bases, with 8 bases left in between. Germline CDR1 and CDR2: SEHNR and FQNEAQ (reference sequence). The CDR3 contains 13 residues. DNA of the CDR3: TGTGCCAGCGAAGCAGGCTCTGGAAACACCATATATTTT. It translates to CASEAGSGNTIYF.

This clonotype was counted many times. The rearrangement joins TRBV20-1 to TRBJ2-2; TRBD2 matches 8 bases. Germline V gene sequence: CDR1 DFQATT, CDR2 SNEGSKA (reference sequence). Unmatched junction bases numbered 9, after V lost 7 bases and J lost 8 bases. The CDR3 sequence is 13 residues long. CDR3 coding DNA: TGCAGTGTCCCCTCCCGACTAGCGGGGGAGCTGTTTTTT. Translated: CSVPSRLAGELFF.